This entry features one TCR beta chain sequence. Its antigen remains unidentified. Unique molecular identifiers were incorporated when the TCRbeta library was constructed. TCRdb independently ran MiXCR on the PCR reads; one entry per CDR3 protein. The sample lists roughly 790,000 distinct CDR3 sequences; 16% were seen once. The source of the sample is a study of T-cell reconstitution after alpha-beta-depleted transplantation in children. Study-wide results and caveats: It was surviving recipient T cells and thymic progenitors that gave some patients high TCRbeta diversity at day 60. Approximately two months post-transplant, alpha-beta T cells reportedly originated from several hundred expanded graft clones. One year post-transplant, T-cell counts and diversity were largely derived from T cells produced anew.

The ends were cut back, 4 bases at V and 2 bases at J, with 16 bases in the middle. Germline V gene sequence: CDR1 SGHRS, CDR2 YFSETQ. This CDR3 comprises 15 residues. The source of this sequence is a male patient younger than 18 who had a stem cell transplant for acute lymphoblastic leukemia, so the T cells may come from the graft donor. The V and J genes are TRBV5-1 and TRBJ2-7; D gene uncertain. This sample comprised PBMCs, mostly from graft donor cells, obtained 360 days after TCRalphabeta/CD19-depleted stem cell transplant. The DNA for the CDR3 is TGCGCCAGCAGCGCCTCGCTACCGCGAACCTACGAGCAGTACTTC. Translating it yields CASSASLPRTYEQYF.